The clone carrying this TCR beta chain was seen a few times. cDNA prepared by RNA extraction and subsequent reverse transcription served as the template for sequencing. Profiled with immunoSEQ multiplex PCR; TCRdb holds only in-frame clones, not every one. There are some 80,000 clones in the sample; 66% occur only once, and 20% to 30% lies in the top ten. These data originate in a study of CD8+ T cells in alopecia areata. The CDR3 covers 15 residues. The ends were cut back, 0 bases at V and 0 bases at J, with 6 bases in the middle. Germline loops: CDR1 SGDLS, CDR2 YYNGEE. The treatment: oral pan-JAK inhibitor, 5-10 mg twice daily.

Source: CD8+ T cells sorted from blood, taken at week 24, from a patient treated with tofacitinib. This chain links TRBV9 with TRBJ1-4; D is possibly TRBD1 (5 bases). The TCR was taken from a human donor with alopecia areata. The CDR3: CASSVGGATNEKLFF. Here the CDR3 DNA reads TGTGCCAGCAGCGTAGGAGGGGCAACTAATGAAAAACTGTTTTTT.